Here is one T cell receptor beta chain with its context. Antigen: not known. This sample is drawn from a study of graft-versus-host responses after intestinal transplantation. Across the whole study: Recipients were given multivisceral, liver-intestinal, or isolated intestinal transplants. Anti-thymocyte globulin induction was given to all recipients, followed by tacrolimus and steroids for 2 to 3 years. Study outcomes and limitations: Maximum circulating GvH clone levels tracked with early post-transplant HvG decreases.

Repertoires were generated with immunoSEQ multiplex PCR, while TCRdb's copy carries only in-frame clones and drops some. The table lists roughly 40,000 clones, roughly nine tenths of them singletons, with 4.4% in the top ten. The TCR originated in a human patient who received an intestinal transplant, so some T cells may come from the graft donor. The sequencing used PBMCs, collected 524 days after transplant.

DNA of the CDR3: TGTGCCAGCAGCTCCGAGTCGGGTACCCAGTACGAGCAGTACTTC. As protein: CASSSESGTQYEQYF. The gene calls are TRBV7-2 and TRBJ2-7; D unresolved. V was shortened by 4 bases and J by 4 bases, with 17 bases between the two germline ends. This CDR3 region has 15 residues. Germline lookup yields CDR1 SGHTA and CDR2 FQGNSA.